This T cell receptor (beta chain) comes out of a study of CD4+ T cells in melanoma. The trim removed 3 bases at V and 3 bases at J, leaving 11 bases unmatched. Germline-derived CDR1 and CDR2 are ENHRY and SYGVKD. The CDR3 length is 18 residues. Sequencing used immunoSEQ multiplex PCR; TCRdb keeps in-frame clones, though not all of them. The sample holds more than 110,000 clones, about 90% seen once. This TCR derives from a human donor with melanoma. V gene TRBV10-3 combines with J gene TRBJ1-4; TRBD1 aligns across 9 bases. CDR3 sequence reads: CAISDPTGGKQANEKLFF. CDR3 nucleotides: TGTGCCATCAGTGACCCAACAGGGGGCAAACAAGCTAATGAAAAACTGTTTTTT.